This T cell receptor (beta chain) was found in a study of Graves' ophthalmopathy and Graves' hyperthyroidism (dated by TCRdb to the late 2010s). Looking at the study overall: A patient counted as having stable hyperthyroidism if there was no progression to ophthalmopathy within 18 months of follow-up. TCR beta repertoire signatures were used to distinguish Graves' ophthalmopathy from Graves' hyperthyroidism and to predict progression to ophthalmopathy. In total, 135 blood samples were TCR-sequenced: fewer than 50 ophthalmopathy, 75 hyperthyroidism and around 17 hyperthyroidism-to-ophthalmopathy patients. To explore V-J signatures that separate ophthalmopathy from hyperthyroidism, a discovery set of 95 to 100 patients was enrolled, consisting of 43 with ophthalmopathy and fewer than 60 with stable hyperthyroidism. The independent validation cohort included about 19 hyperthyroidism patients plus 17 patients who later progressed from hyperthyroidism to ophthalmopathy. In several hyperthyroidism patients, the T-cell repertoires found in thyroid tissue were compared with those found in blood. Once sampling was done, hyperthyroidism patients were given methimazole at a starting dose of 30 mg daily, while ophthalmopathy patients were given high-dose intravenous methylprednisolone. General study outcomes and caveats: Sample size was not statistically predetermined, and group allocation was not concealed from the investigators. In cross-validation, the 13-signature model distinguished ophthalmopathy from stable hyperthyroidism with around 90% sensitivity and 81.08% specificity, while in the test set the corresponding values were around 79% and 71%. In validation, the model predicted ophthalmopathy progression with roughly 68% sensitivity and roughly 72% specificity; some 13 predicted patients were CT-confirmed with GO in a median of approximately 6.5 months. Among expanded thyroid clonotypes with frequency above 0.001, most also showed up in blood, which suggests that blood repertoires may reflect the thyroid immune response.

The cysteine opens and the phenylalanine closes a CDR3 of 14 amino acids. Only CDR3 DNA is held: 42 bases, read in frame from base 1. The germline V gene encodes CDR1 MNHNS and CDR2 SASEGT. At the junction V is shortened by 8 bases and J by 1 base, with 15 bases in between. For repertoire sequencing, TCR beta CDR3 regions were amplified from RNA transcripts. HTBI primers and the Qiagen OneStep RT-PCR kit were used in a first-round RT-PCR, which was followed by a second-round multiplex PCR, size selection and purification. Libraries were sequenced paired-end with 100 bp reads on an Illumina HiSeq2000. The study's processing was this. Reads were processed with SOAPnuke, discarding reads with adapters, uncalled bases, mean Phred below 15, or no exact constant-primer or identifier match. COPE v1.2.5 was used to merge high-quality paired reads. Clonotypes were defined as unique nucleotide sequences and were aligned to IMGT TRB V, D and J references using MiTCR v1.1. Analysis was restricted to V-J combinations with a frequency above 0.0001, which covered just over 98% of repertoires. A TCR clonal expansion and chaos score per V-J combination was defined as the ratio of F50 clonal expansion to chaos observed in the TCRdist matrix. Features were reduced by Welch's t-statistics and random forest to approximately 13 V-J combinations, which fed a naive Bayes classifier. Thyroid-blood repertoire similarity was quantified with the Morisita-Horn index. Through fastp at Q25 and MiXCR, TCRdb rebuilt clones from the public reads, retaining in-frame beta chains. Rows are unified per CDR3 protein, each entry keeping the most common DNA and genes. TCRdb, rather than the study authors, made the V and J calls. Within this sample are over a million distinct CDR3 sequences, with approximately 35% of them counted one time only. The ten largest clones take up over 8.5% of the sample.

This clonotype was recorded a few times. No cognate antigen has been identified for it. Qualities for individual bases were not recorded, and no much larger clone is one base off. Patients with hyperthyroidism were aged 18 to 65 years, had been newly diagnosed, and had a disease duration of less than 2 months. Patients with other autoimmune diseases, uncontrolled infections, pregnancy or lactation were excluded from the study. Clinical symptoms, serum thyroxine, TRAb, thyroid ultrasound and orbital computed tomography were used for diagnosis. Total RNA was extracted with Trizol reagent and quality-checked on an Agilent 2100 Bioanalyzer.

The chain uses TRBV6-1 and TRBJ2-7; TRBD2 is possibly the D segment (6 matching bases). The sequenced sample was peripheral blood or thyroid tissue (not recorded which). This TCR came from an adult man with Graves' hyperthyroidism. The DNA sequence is TGTGCCAGCGCAGGTTGGGACTCATCCTACGAGCAGTACTTC. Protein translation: CASAGWDSSYEQYF.